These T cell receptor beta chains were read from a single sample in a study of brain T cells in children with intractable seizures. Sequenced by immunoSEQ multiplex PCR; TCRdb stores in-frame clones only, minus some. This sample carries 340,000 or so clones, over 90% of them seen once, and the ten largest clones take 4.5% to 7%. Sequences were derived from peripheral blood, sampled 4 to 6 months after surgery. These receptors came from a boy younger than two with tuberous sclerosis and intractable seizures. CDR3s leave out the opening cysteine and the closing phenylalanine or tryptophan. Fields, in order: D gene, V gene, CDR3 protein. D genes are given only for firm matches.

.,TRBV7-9,ASSLEAGQISPLH
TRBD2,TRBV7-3,ASSLAGGGDEQF
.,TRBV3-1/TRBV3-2,ASSHFVDNYGYT
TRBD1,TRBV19,ASRPDRGGYGYT
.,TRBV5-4,ASSLFGISVQGNTIY
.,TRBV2,ASSLTGELF
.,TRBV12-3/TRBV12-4,ASRSNTEAF
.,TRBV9,ASSLGGGPYEQY
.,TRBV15,ATSLHRGPTYGYT
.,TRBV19,ASRHKFTMVLNYGYT
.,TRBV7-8,ASSPPGYSNQPQH
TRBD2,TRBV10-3,AISGGGDGANVLT
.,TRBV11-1,ASSFYANTEAF
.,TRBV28,ASSLRGYGYT
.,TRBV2,ASSEVSGNNYGYT
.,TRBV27,ASSATSYNEQF
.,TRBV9,ASSVGGLGYEQY
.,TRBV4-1,ASSQVREREGETQY
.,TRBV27,ASSLLGPLDNYGYT
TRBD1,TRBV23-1,ASWDRGQPQH
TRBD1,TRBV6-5,ASSPDRGDQPQH
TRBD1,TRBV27,ASSEGQGLYGYT
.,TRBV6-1,ASSEFLWRTPITDTQY
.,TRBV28,ASTVRETQY
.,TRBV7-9,ASTLTALAGELF
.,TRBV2,ASSGVTVLSGNTIY
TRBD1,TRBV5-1,ASSLYRDRDHNEQF
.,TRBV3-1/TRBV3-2,ASSQVITAGETQY
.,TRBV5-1,ASSLNEPREAF
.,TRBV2,ASKAAYGYT
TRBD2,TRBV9,ASSVRLAGVEQF
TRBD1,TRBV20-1,SASGPTGDRNIQY
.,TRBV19,ASSIISGNTEAF